The subject of this entry is one T cell receptor (beta chain). The target antigen is unknown. The V gene's germline CDR1 is LNHDA and CDR2 SQIVND (reference sequence). The CDR3 has 15 residues. V shed 4 bases, J shed 6 bases, and the junction held 5 bases outside the gene matches. The sample belongs to a study of Ad26.COV2.S vaccination and SARS-CoV-2 variants. Study information: Intramuscular Ad26.COV2.S doses were given once or twice, 56 days apart.

As for treatment: around 19 received Ad26.COV2.S at low or high dose, single or two shots; several received placebo; per-sample allocation not given. After the first vaccine or placebo injection, samples were drawn on day 63. Whole-study results and caveats: CD8+ and CD4+ T cells specific for spike reportedly responded with substantial breadth after vaccination.

Assay: immunoSEQ multiplex PCR; the TCRdb copy retains only in-frame clones and omits some. The sample includes 360,000 or so clones, about nine tenths of them seen just once. The receptor's source is a person aged 18-65 years who received the Ad26.COV2.S COVID-19 vaccine or a placebo. The sequences come from peripheral blood, collected in a trial of Ad26.COV2.S vaccine versus placebo. This chain connects TRBV19 to TRBJ1-6, with 8 bases lining up with TRBD1. CDR3 sequence reads: CASSTGTGVNSPLHF. In nucleotides, the CDR3 is TGTGCCAGTAGTACCGGGACAGGTGTTAATTCACCCCTCCACTTT.